This is a list of T cell receptor beta chains from one sample in a study of T-cell memory formation after mild COVID-19. From the 5' RACE reads, TCRdb called clonotypes with MiXCR, one entry per CDR3 protein. The sample shows about 190,000 distinct CDR3 sequences, around 18% of them seen only once. Sequencing input: PBMCs or a T cell subset sorted from them (not recorded which). The receptors come from an adult woman who had mild COVID-19 (a few samples of this study predate the infection). Cell type and time point are not known. Each CDR3 is given with its conserved first and last residue. A D gene is named only where the DNA matches it firmly. The listing skips clone size in some rows; elsewhere it reads once, few, many or a size class.

few,TRBV4-2,TRBJ2-7,TRBD2,CASSDGTIRSYEQYF,TGTGCCAGCAGCGACGGGACTATTCGATCCTACGAGCAGTACTTC
-,TRBV6-6,TRBJ2-5,-,CASSYWGQETQYF,TGTGCCAGCAGTTACTGGGGTCAAGAGACCCAGTACTTC
-,TRBV5-1,TRBJ1-5,-,CASSPGINQPQHF,TGCGCCAGCAGCCCGGGGATCAATCAGCCCCAGCATTTT
-,TRBV5-4,TRBJ2-5,-,CASSLPGAQETQYF,TGTGCCAGCAGCCTCCCGGGAGCCCAAGAGACCCAGTACTTC
-,TRBV24-1,TRBJ2-1,-,CATSDSPGRLSPYNEQFF,TGTGCCACCAGTGATTCCCCGGGGAGGCTGTCCCCTTACAATGAGCAGTTCTTC
-,TRBV6-1,TRBJ2-7,-,CASSAVGGASYEQYF,TGTGCCAGCAGTGCGGTCGGGGGCGCCTCCTACGAGCAGTACTTC
-,TRBV11-3,TRBJ1-1,-,CASSPDSRYYTEAFF,TGTGCCAGCAGCCCTGACAGTCGATACTACACTGAAGCTTTCTTT
-,TRBV4-1,TRBJ2-1,-,CASSHPARDRYNEQFF,TGCGCCAGCAGCCACCCCGCTAGAGACCGCTACAATGAGCAGTTCTTC
many,TRBV27,TRBJ2-7,-,CASTGPGEQYF,TGTGCCAGCACCGGTCCGGGCGAGCAGTACTTC
-,TRBV5-1,TRBJ2-5,-,CASSWAPTQETQYF,TGCGCCAGCAGCTGGGCCCCTACTCAAGAGACCCAGTACTTC
-,TRBV7-2,TRBJ2-1,TRBD1,CASSLQGALIHEQFF,TGTGCCAGCAGCTTACAGGGGGCGCTGATCCATGAGCAGTTCTTC
few,TRBV7-9,TRBJ2-1,-,CASSLVEPMSQFF,TGTGCCAGCAGCTTAGTAGAACCCATGTCCCAGTTCTTC
few,TRBV20-1,TRBJ2-1,TRBD2,CSARTSGSHMNEQFF,TGCAGTGCCCGAACTAGCGGGAGTCATATGAATGAGCAGTTCTTC
few,TRBV9,TRBJ2-3,-,CASQGIGADTQYF,TGTGCCAGCCAGGGCATTGGGGCGGATACGCAGTATTTT
-,TRBV30,TRBJ1-5,-,CAWRAYSGVSSNQPQHF,TGTGCCTGGAGAGCCTACTCTGGAGTCAGTAGCAATCAGCCCCAGCATTTT
-,TRBV6-5,TRBJ1-1,-,CASSYTLNTEAFF,TGTGCCAGCAGTTACACGTTGAACACTGAAGCTTTCTTT
-,TRBV6-5,TRBJ2-7,-,CASSRTASSYEQYF,TGTGCCAGCAGTCGGACAGCGAGCTCCTACGAGCAGTACTTC
-,TRBV7-3,TRBJ2-5,-,CASSSRGRAGETQYF,TGTGCCAGCAGTTCGAGGGGCAGGGCGGGGGAGACCCAGTACTTC
few,TRBV9,TRBJ1-2,-,CASSVGSYGYTF,TGTGCCAGCAGCGTGGGAAGCTATGGCTACACCTTC
few,TRBV20-1,TRBJ2-1,TRBD2,CSAATPGRDNEQFF,TGCAGTGCCGCCACTCCGGGGAGGGACAATGAGCAGTTCTTC